This T cell receptor beta chain was identified in a study of T cell responses to AZD1222 COVID-19 vaccine. Study information: Second-dose recipients at about 4 or about 12 weeks were treated as one pooled group. Study-wide findings and caveats: In a largely white British group with more females than males, clonal diversity was possibly underestimated.

The protocol was immunoSEQ multiplex PCR, while the TCRdb copy is restricted to in-frame clones and leaves out a portion. Altogether about 120,000 clones are present, approximately 85% being singletons, with the ten largest covering around 6.2%. The count of this clone is one. Its antigen is still unknown. Trimming took 5 bases from V and 8 from J, leaving 9 bases between them. This CDR3 has 10 amino acids. Germline CDR1 is SQVTM and CDR2 is ANQGSEA. This TCR derives from an adult in good health. The chain couples TRBV29-1 to TRBJ1-2; D not resolved. The sample was peripheral blood, taken on day 0 of AZD1222 vaccination. The CDR3 is CSVLGVGYTF. The CDR3 coding sequence is TGCAGCGTTTTGGGTGTCGGCTACACCTTC.